Sequencing of this T cell receptor (beta chain) was carried out in a study of T cell responses to AZD1222 COVID-19 vaccine. Turning to this clone: The antigen remains undetermined.

General study findings and limits: Clonal diversity may have been underestimated in mostly white British donors. Spike-spanning, vaccine-associated CD4 TCRs were dominant at 160-218 and 743-854.

Here immunoSEQ multiplex PCR was the method, and the copy in TCRdb shows in-frame clones only, minus some. The data hold roughly 180,000 clones, with roughly 90% observed a single time. Samples with a second dose at about 4 or about 12 weeks were pooled together. This CDR3 is built from 14 residues. The germline CDR1 and CDR2 sequences are LNHDA and SQIVND (reference sequence). Trimming cost V 4 bases and J 2 bases; bases outside gene matches: 4. This specimen consisted of peripheral blood, obtained 28 days after the second AZD1222 dose. The clonotype comes from an adult who received the AZD1222 COVID-19 vaccine. The rearrangement links TRBV19 to TRBJ2-7, with 8 nucleotides matching TRBD1. The CDR3 reads CASSRTGWTYEQYF. The CDR3 DNA reads TGTGCCAGTAGTAGGACAGGGTGGACCTACGAGCAGTACTTC.